These 8 T cell receptor beta chains came from one sample sequenced in a study of T cell clonotyping in hematopoietic cell transplantation. The time point: recipient sample about 28 days before transplant, after cytoreduction. Sequenced by immunoSEQ multiplex PCR; TCRdb stores in-frame clones only, minus some. The top ten clones hold approximately 15% of a sample with some 13,000 clones, over 70% of them seen once. Sequencing was performed on peripheral blood mononuclear cells, taken before stem cell transplant. The source is a man aged 60 to 69 with acute myeloid leukemia. Some clones in this sample may be carry-over from other donors' samples.

This chain links TRBV2 with TRBJ1-4, with D maybe TRBD1 (5 bases). Germline V gene data show CDR1 as SNHLY and CDR2 as FYNNEI. This CDR3 is built from 13 residues. The ends were cut back, 6 bases at V and 8 bases at J, with 13 bases in the middle. CDR3 sequence reads: CASSEQELEKLFF. The CDR3 bases are TGTGCCAGCAGCGAACAGGAGTTAGAAAAACTGTTTTTT.

This clone has only one observation. The V call is TRBV12-5, the J call TRBJ2-7; no reliable D call. CDR1 and CDR2 from the germline V gene are LGHNT and FRNRAP. CDR3 length equals 14 residues. Trimming took off 0 bases at V and 3 bases at J, with 9 bases between the two ends. CDR3 region: CASGLVGQIYEQYF. As DNA, the CDR3 is TGTGCTAGTGGTTTGGTAGGCCAAATCTACGAGCAGTACTTC. The full variable domain, with the rest looked up from reference TRBV12-5 and TRBJ2-7, is DARVTQTPRHKVTEMGQEVTMRCQPILGHNTVFWYRQTMMQGLELLAYFRNRAPLDDSGMPKDRFSAEMPDATLATLKIQPSEPRDSAVYFCASGLVGQIYEQYFGPGTRLTVT.

The CDR3 sequence: CASSQSGSTDTQYF. DNA of the CDR3: TGTGCCAGCAGCCAATCGGGAAGCACAGATACGCAGTATTTT. V gene TRBV5-4 combines with J gene TRBJ2-3; the D gene is possibly TRBD2 (5 bases). V lost 4 bases and J 0 bases, leaving 9 bases between the germline ends. The CDR3 covers 14 residues. Germline CDR1 is SGHNT and CDR2 is YYREEE (reference sequence).

The chain is built from TRBV5-1 and TRBJ2-1; 12 nucleotides match TRBD2. The trim removed 4 bases at V and 3 bases at J, leaving 8 bases unmatched. CDR1 is SGHRS and CDR2 is YFSETQ in the germline V gene. The CDR3 is made up of 17 amino acids. This chain's CDR3 is CASSQVTSGGNYNEQFF. CDR3 coding DNA: TGCGCCAGCAGCCAGGTGACTAGCGGGGGAAACTACAATGAGCAGTTCTTC.

The J gene is TRBJ1-3, the V gene TRBV27, with 11 bases lining up with TRBD1. CDR1 is MNHEY and CDR2 is SMNVEV in the germline V gene (reference sequence). This CDR3 spans 16 amino acids. Germline trimming cut 6 bases from V and 0 bases from J; bases unmatched to any gene: 4. The CDR3 DNA sequence: TGTGCCAGCAGCCGGACAGGGGGCTTCTCTGGAAACACCATATATTTT. Residues: CASSRTGGFSGNTIYF.

The chain combines TRBV6-1 with TRBJ1-4, with D maybe TRBD1 (6 bases). The germline V gene has CDR1 MNHNS and CDR2 SASEGT. Trimming shortened V by 4 bases and J by 0 bases, and 12 bases separated the two germline ends. The CDR3 runs 16 residues. CDR3 DNA sequence: TGTGCCAGCAGTGGTCAGGGGCTCCCAACTAATGAAAAACTGTTTTTT. Its translation is CASSGQGLPTNEKLFF.

This clone ranks as hyperexpanded. The chain couples TRBV6-5 to TRBJ2-1; 7 bases match TRBD1. Trimming at V came to 8 bases and at J to 3 bases, leaving 4 bases not matched to a gene. The length of the CDR3 is 13 residues. The germline V gene has CDR1 MNHEY and CDR2 SVGAGI. For the CDR3, the DNA is TGTGCCAGCGGGGACAGTGGCTACAATGAGCAGTTCTTC. Translating it yields CASGDSGYNEQFF.

The chain is built from TRBV11-2 and TRBJ1-1, with 9 bases that match TRBD1. V shed 6 bases, J shed 4 bases, and the junction held 9 bases outside the gene matches. The CDR3 loop spans 15 amino acids. Germline V gene data show CDR1 as SGHAT and CDR2 as FQNNGV. CDR3 nucleotides: TGTGCCAGCAGTTTTAGGTCGGACAGGGGCACTGAAGCTTTCTTT. Residues: CASSFRSDRGTEAFF.